The sequence of this T cell receptor (beta chain) was determined in a study of blood T cell repertoires in COVID-19. This clone appeared once. Per the germline V gene, CDR1 is SGHTA and CDR2 is FQGTGA. The V end lost 5 bases, the J end lost 0 bases, and 11 bases lay between the germline ends. CDR3 length: 14 residues. Clones were sequenced by immunoSEQ multiplex PCR, and TCRdb holds only the in-frame ones, with some missing. The sample shows more than 150,000 clones, around 82% of them seen only once. The genes are TRBV7-3 and TRBJ2-7, with D tentatively TRBD1 (6 bases). This TCR was sampled from a man between 18 and 29 years old with active or convalescent COVID-19. Source material: peripheral blood. The CDR3 nucleotides read TGTGCCAGCAGCCTAGGGACATTCTCCTACGAGCAGTACTTC. It encodes CASSLGTFSYEQYF.